This TCR beta chain emerged from a study of blood T cell repertoires in COVID-19 (dated by TCRdb to the early 2020s). About the full investigation: The collaborator samples originated in the United States, Italy and Spain and spanned the acute and convalescent phases of COVID-19. The repertoires were made available in a free public database intended to serve as a resource for research on the immune response to SARS-CoV-2. The samples were drawn from the first 160 participants of the ongoing ImmuneRACE study and from 1,254 subjects provided by 6 global collaborators. Where HLA class I and class II types were available, the types were taken from metadata supplied by the sample provider, not from assay-based typing. Subjects who had been exposed to COVID-19, were actively infected with it, or had recovered from it provided the deeply sampled blood TCRbeta repertoires that made up the dataset. The prospective study material was composed of cDNA or gDNA derived from T cells, B-cell-depleted T cells, or PBMCs. Nearly every sample came with metadata listing a de-identified subject ID, COVID-19 status, age in years and sex.

A remark on this clone: It lacks a known antigen. No much larger clone is present one base from it, and per-base qualities are unavailable.

Measured from the cysteine to the phenylalanine, the CDR3 is 14 residues long. Only the CDR3 part of the read is kept: 42 bases, read in frame from the first base. The germline V and J ends show losses of 5 bases and 6 bases respectively, and no gene match explains 7 bases of the junction. Per the germline V gene (reference sequence), LNHDA is the CDR1 and SQIVND is the CDR2. What the authors observed across the whole study: Clinical and demographic metadata were provided uncurated, with the amount varying by source and participant.

Participants in the prospective study were enrolled through a virtual design, were aged roughly 18 to 100 years, and lived in 24 United States geographic areas. To assign participants to cohorts, the prospective study relied on clinical history that participants themselves reported in a screening survey and a study questionnaire. For ImmuneRACE Cohort 3, a participant was defined as recovered based on two consecutive negative NP/OP PCR tests, clearance by a healthcare professional, or resolution of symptoms. Each participant in the prospective study had whole blood, serum and a nasopharyngeal or oropharyngeal swab collected by mobile phlebotomists. Over an approximately 2-month period, participants in the prospective study had the option of providing additional blood draws and questionnaires. Blood samples from the prospective study were shipped frozen or at room temperature prior to DNA extraction.

TCRbeta CDR3 regions were amplified from genomic DNA using the immunoSEQ Assay, a bias-controlled multiplex PCR. On the authors' methods: The number of nucleated cells in each sample was estimated from the amplification of reference gene primers within the assay. Sequence reads were collapsed and filtered to measure the absolute abundance of every unique TCRbeta CDR3 rearrangement. For each sample, productive Simpson clonality was calculated as the square root of Simpson's diversity index over productive rearrangements. Entries here come from immuneACCESS through TCRdb and include only in-frame sequences with V and J called. Some clones fail to appear in such tables; in the studies checked, an unresolved V gene covers under half of the shortfall, and the cause of the remainder is unknown. V and J calls and clone size follow that table, whereas D and trimming were derived from the DNA. The sample has about 380,000 clones on record, 88% of them singletons. The top ten clones comprise roughly 1.2% of the sample.

The TCR sequence derives from a woman aged 18-29 years who had recovered from COVID-19. Sample: PBMCs or T cells enriched from blood (not recorded which). The chain uses TRBV19 and TRBJ1-1; 9 middle bases align to TRBD1. Here is the DNA: TGTGCCAGTAGTGGGGGACAGGGAGGGCCTGAAGCTTTCTTT. This sequence encodes CASSGGQGGPEAFF.